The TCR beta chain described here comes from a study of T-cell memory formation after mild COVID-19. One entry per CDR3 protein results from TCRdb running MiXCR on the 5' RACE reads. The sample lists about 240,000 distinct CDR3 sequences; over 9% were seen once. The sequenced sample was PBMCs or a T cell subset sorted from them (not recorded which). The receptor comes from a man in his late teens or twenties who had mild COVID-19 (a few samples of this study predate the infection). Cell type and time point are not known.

CDR3 region: CASSRGTGSEQYV. CDR3 DNA: TGTGCCAGCAGCCGCGGGACAGGCTCCGAGCAGTACGTC. This chain uses TRBV6-5 with TRBJ2-7; 8 bases match TRBD1. The V and J ends lost 6 bases and 6 bases, in that order; junction bases with no gene match: 7. Germline assignment: CDR1 MNHEY and CDR2 SVGAGI. The CDR3 is 13 amino acids.